One and the same sample provided the 28 T cell receptor beta chains below, sequenced in a study of cytomegalovirus exposure and HLA in healthy donors (dated 2017 in TCRdb). Library prep was done by the immunoSEQ multiplex PCR assay. For the multiplex PCR, a mixture combining 60 forward primers for TCR Vbeta segments and 13 reverse primers for TCR Jbeta segments was used. TCRdb retrieved this table from immuneACCESS and kept in-frame rearrangements only. Not all clones are present; in checked studies, unresolved V genes account for under half, and no reason is known for the remainder. For this sample there are 150,000 or so clones; 65% to 85% appear just once. Clones ranked in the top ten supply 1.3% of the sample. The specimen was PBMCs. These receptors all stem from a man in his fifties or sixties in good health and CMV-seropositive.

The V and J genes are TRBV28 and TRBJ2-1; 14 positions agree with TRBD2. The CDR3 runs 16 residues. The V segment lost 5 bases and the J segment 7 bases; nucleotides outside the gene matches: 7. From germline, CDR1 is MDHEN and CDR2 SYDVKM. The CDR3 DNA is TGTGCCAGCAGTCCGACTAGCGGGAGGGCCAGAAATGAGCAGTTCTTC. It is translated as CASSPTSGRARNEQFF.

V and J are TRBV5-4 and TRBJ1-3; 7 positions match TRBD1. There are 16 residues in the CDR3. V was clipped by 4 bases and J by 0 bases; unmatched bases: 7. Germline CDR1 reads SGHNT; CDR2 reads YYREEE (reference sequence). In DNA, the CDR3 is TGTGCCAGCAGCAGGGACAGAACAACCTCTGGAAACACCATATATTTT. Protein product: CASSRDRTTSGNTIYF.

V gene TRBV10-3 combines with J gene TRBJ1-2, with 12 bases aligning to TRBD1. Germline V gives CDR1 ENHRY, CDR2 SYGVKD. The CDR3 totals 17 residues. The ends lost 6 bases at V and 5 bases at J; junction bases unmatched: 13. CDR3 protein: CAISPGTGGTWGYGYTF. The CDR3 nucleotides are TGTGCCATCAGCCCCGGGACAGGGGGCACCTGGGGGTATGGCTACACCTTC.

This chain links TRBV18 with TRBJ1-5; D is unresolved. Between the trimmed V and J ends, which lost 2 bases and 6 bases, there was a span of 11 bases. CDR3 length: 14 residues. Germline V gene sequence: CDR1 KGHSH, CDR2 LQKENI. The CDR3 DNA follows: TGTGCCAGCTCACCAGGAGCCGAAAGTCAGCCCCAGCATTTT. Protein product: CASSPGAESQPQHF.

The chain carries TRBV28 and TRBJ2-7, with D perhaps matching TRBD2 (5 bases). V gave up 11 bases and J gave up 3 bases, with 20 bases separating them. This CDR3 has 14 residues. Germline-derived CDR1 and CDR2 are MDHEN and SYDVKM. CDR3 amino acids: CAGGSGSGLYEQYF. The CDR3 DNA is TGTGCCGGAGGATCGGGATCCGGGCTCTACGAGCAGTACTTC.

In this sample, this clone turned up once. The chain is built from TRBV4-2 and TRBJ2-7; TRBD1 aligns across 9 bases. The CDR3 runs to 15 residues. V shed 4 bases, J shed 4 bases, and the junction held 8 bases outside the gene matches. Per germline, CDR1 LGHNA and CDR2 YNFKEQ. The CDR3 sequence is CASSLAGQGPYEQYF. DNA for the CDR3: TGTGCCAGCAGCCTGGCGGGACAGGGTCCTTACGAGCAGTACTTC.

The rearrangement links TRBV5-1 to TRBJ2-1; 10 bases agree with TRBD1. CDR1 is SGHRS, CDR2 YFSETQ, per germline. The CDR3 consists of 14 residues. Trimming took 3 bases from V and 6 from J; bases not matched to a gene: 3. Here the CDR3 reads CASSYRTGGNEQFF. The CDR3 bases are TGCGCCAGCAGCTATCGGACAGGGGGCAATGAGCAGTTCTTC. The whole variable domain, remainder taken from reference TRBV5-1 and TRBJ2-1, is KAGVTQTPRYLIKTRGQQVTLSCSPISGHRSVSWYQQTPGQGLQFLFEYFSETQRNKGNFPGRFSGRQFSNSRSEMNVSTLELGDSALYLCASSYRTGGNEQFFGPGTRLTVL.

The chain employs TRBV9 and TRBJ2-3; 10 nucleotides agree with TRBD2. There are 15 residues in the CDR3. V lost 6 bases, J lost 1 base, and 5 bases stayed unmatched. CDR1 and CDR2 (germline): SGDLS, YYNGEE. The CDR3 region is CASTSLAGGTDTQYF. DNA of the CDR3: TGTGCCAGCACCTCCCTAGCGGGGGGCACAGATACGCAGTATTTT. The variable domain in full, with the rest retrieved from reference TRBV9 and TRBJ2-3, is DSGVTQTPKHLITATGQRVTLRCSPRSGDLSVYWYQQSLDQGLQFLIQYYNGEERAKGNILERFSAQQFPDLHSELNLSSLELGDSALYFCASTSLAGGTDTQYFGPGTRLTVL.

CDR3: CASSVLAGVFANTGELFF. The CDR3, as DNA: TGTGCCAGCAGTGTACTAGCGGGAGTCTTTGCGAACACCGGGGAGCTGTTTTTT. The gene calls are TRBV6-1 and TRBJ2-2; 11 nucleotides agree with TRBD2. CDR1 and CDR2 (germline): MNHNS, SASEGT. The CDR3 extends over 18 amino acids. V was clipped by 4 bases and J by 0 bases; unmatched bases: 7.

Only a few counts were recorded for this clone. The chain uses TRBV2 and TRBJ1-1; D is perhaps TRBD1 (5 bases). V was clipped by 4 bases and J by 3 bases, with 9 bases between them. Looked up from germline, CDR1 is SNHLY and CDR2 is FYNNEI. The CDR3 extends over 13 amino acids. CDR3 coding DNA: TGTGCCAGCAGTGCAGGGTATTACACTGAAGCTTTCTTT. This encodes CASSAGYYTEAFF. The whole variable domain, remainder taken from reference TRBV2 and TRBJ1-1, is EPEVTQTPSHQVTQMGQEVILRCVPISNHLYFYWYRQILGQKVEFLVSFYNNEISEKSEIFDDQFSVERPDGSNFTLKIRSTKLEDSAMYFCASSAGYYTEAFFGQGTRLTVV.

The chain carries TRBV5-1 and TRBJ1-2; possible D gene TRBD1, 6 bases. CDR3 length equals 14 residues. Germline CDR1 reads SGHRS; CDR2 reads YFSETQ. V lost 0 bases and J lost 2, with 8 bases in between. CDR3 loop: CASSLGQDNYGYTF. The DNA for the CDR3 is TGCGCCAGCAGCTTGGGACAGGACAACTATGGCTACACCTTC.

The rearrangement joins TRBV4-1 to TRBJ2-5, with D possibly being TRBD2 (6 bases). Per germline, CDR1 MGHRA and CDR2 YSYEKL. Trimming removed 5 bases from V and 3 bases from J, with 13 bases in between. The CDR3 runs 14 residues. The CDR3 DNA reads as TGCGCCAGCAGCTCCTGGGGCGGGAAAGAGACCCAGTACTTC. Protein: CASSSWGGKETQYF.

The DNA for the CDR3 is TGTGCCAGCAGTTACTCCAGGACTCTATCAGACGAGCAGTACTTC. This sequence encodes CASSYSRTLSDEQYF. The rearrangement joins TRBV6-5 to TRBJ2-7; D might be TRBD2 (5 bases). Trimming removed 0 bases at V and 5 bases at J, with 14 bases between. This CDR3 contains 15 residues. Germline-derived CDR1 and CDR2 are MNHEY and SVGAGI.

This chain connects TRBV6-1 to TRBJ2-5; the D is unclear. This CDR3 comprises 15 residues. The V end was cut by 6 bases, the J end by 1 base, with 15 bases between. The germline CDR1 and CDR2 sequences are MNHNS and SASEGT. CDR3 in DNA: TGTGCCAGCAGGAGGATGTGGCTATTCCAAGAGACCCAGTACTTC. Translation: CASRRMWLFQETQYF.

J is TRBJ1-1 and V is TRBV2; weak D call: TRBD1 (6 bases). Germline-derived CDR1 and CDR2 are SNHLY and FYNNEI. The CDR3 loop spans 13 amino acids. Between the trimmed V and J ends, which lost 10 bases and 4 bases, there was a span of 16 bases. The CDR3 bases are TGTGCCACAAGGGGGGAGGGGACCACTGAAGCTTTCTTT. Residues: CATRGEGTTEAFF. Full variable domain (missing parts from reference TRBV2 and TRBJ1-1): EPEVTQTPSHQVTQMGQEVILRCVPISNHLYFYWYRQILGQKVEFLVSFYNNEISEKSEIFDDQFSVERPDGSNFTLKIRSTKLEDSAMYFCATRGEGTTEAFFGQGTRLTVV.

The chain is built from TRBV9 and TRBJ2-1; D may be TRBD2 (5 bases). Germline CDR1 reads SGDLS; CDR2 reads YYNGEE. V was pared by 0 bases and J by 10 bases, with 14 bases between. The CDR3 spans 14 residues. The chain's CDR3 is CASSVEGRTGEQFF. In DNA form, the CDR3 reads TGTGCCAGCAGCGTAGAAGGGCGGACGGGAGAGCAGTTCTTC.

V is TRBV10-3 and J is TRBJ2-5; 15 bases align to TRBD2. The length of the CDR3 is 14 residues. Germline V gives CDR1 ENHRY, CDR2 SYGVKD. V was pared by 8 bases and J by 3 bases, with 1 base of the junction left unmatched. The DNA for the CDR3 is TGTGCCATCGGACTAGCGGGAGGGGAAGAGACCCAGTACTTC. It encodes CAIGLAGGEETQYF.

The genes are TRBV5-1 and TRBJ1-1; perhaps TRBD1 as D (5 bases). Per germline, CDR1 SGHRS and CDR2 YFSETQ. Trimming pared 6 bases from V and 1 base from J, leaving 13 bases between. This CDR3 spans 14 amino acids. For the CDR3, the DNA is TGCGCCAGCAAGGGGTCATGGGCGAACACTGAAGCTTTCTTT. Encoded protein: CASKGSWANTEAFF. The complete variable domain, with remaining parts taken from reference TRBV5-1 and TRBJ1-1, reads KAGVTQTPRYLIKTRGQQVTLSCSPISGHRSVSWYQQTPGQGLQFLFEYFSETQRNKGNFPGRFSGRQFSNSRSEMNVSTLELGDSALYLCASKGSWANTEAFFGQGTRLTVV.

This chain uses TRBV30 with TRBJ2-2; D perhaps matches TRBD2 (6 bases). V dropped 0 bases and J dropped 6 bases, with 14 bases sitting between them. CDR1 is GTSNPN and CDR2 is SVGIG in the germline V gene (reference sequence). This CDR3 is built from 15 residues. The CDR3 loop reads CAWSVLGGGAGELFF. The CDR3 region has the DNA TGTGCCTGGAGTGTACTCGGCGGAGGGGCCGGGGAGCTGTTTTTT.

The J gene is TRBJ2-7, the V gene TRBV5-4; 8 nucleotides match TRBD2. V was clipped by 4 bases and J by 0 bases; unmatched bases: 6. In germline, CDR1 is SGHNT, CDR2 YYREEE (reference sequence). This CDR3 spans 15 amino acids. This CDR3 reads CASSPSGQSSYEQYF. In DNA form, the CDR3 reads TGTGCCAGCAGCCCTAGCGGGCAAAGCTCCTACGAGCAGTACTTC.

The rearrangement links TRBV27 to TRBJ2-1; D not certain. The length of the CDR3 is 14 residues. V was trimmed by 6 bases and J by 9 bases, leaving 18 bases between them. Germline CDR1 is MNHEY and CDR2 is SMNVEV (reference sequence). This CDR3 is CASSPPRRPSEQFF. CDR3 sequence (DNA): TGTGCCAGCAGCCCCCCCCGTAGACCTAGTGAGCAGTTCTTC.

J is TRBJ1-2 and V is TRBV2; 8 bases match TRBD1. The trim removed 4 bases at V and 3 bases at J, leaving 4 bases unmatched. Germline CDR1 is SNHLY and CDR2 is FYNNEI. There are 14 residues in the CDR3. The CDR3 nucleotides are TGTGCCAGCAGTGGGACAGGGTGGGACTATGGCTACACCTTC. Its protein product is CASSGTGWDYGYTF.

The chain is built from TRBV5-4 and TRBJ2-5; 8 bases align to TRBD2. In germline, CDR1 is SGHNT, CDR2 YYREEE (reference sequence). The CDR3 sequence is 15 residues long. J was trimmed by 5 bases and V by 4 bases; bases with no gene match: 10. The CDR3 is CASSGYRGGRETQYF. The CDR3 bases are TGTGCCAGCAGCGGGTATCGGGGGGGCAGGGAGACCCAGTACTTC. The full variable domain, in which reference TRBV5-4 and TRBJ2-5 provide the parts outside the CDR3, is ETGVTQSPTHLIKTRGQQVTLRCSSQSGHNTVSWYQQALGQGPQFIFQYYREEENGRGNFPPRFSGLQFPNYSSELNVNALELDDSALYLCASSGYRGGRETQYFGPGTRLLVL.

V usage is TRBV4-1 and J usage is TRBJ2-1, with 12 bases that match TRBD2. Germline values: CDR1 MGHRA, CDR2 YSYEKL. The CDR3 runs 19 residues. With 4 bases clipped from V and 1 base from J, the junction kept 11 bases outside the gene matches. In DNA, the CDR3 is TGCGCCAGCAGCCCAGTTGGACTAGCGGGGTCGGGGTCCTACAATGAGCAGTTCTTC. Translated: CASSPVGLAGSGSYNEQFF.

The chain couples TRBV25-1 to TRBJ2-2, with D perhaps matching TRBD2 (6 bases). Germline CDR1 reads MGHDK; CDR2 reads SYGVNS. Trimming stripped 3 bases from V and 3 bases from J, with 17 bases between. The CDR3 is 17 amino acids. This CDR3 is CASSDHRDGGDTGELFF. CDR3 nucleotide sequence: TGTGCCAGCAGTGACCATCGGGACGGAGGGGACACCGGGGAGCTGTTTTTT.

The chain links TRBV29-1 to TRBJ2-2; 14 bases map to TRBD2. J gave up 5 bases and V 8 bases, and 7 bases lay outside the gene matches. Germline assignment: CDR1 SQVTM and CDR2 ANQGSEA. This CDR3 region has 15 residues. CDR3 sequence (DNA): TGCAGCCCGGGACTAGCGGGAGTACGGACCGGGGAGCTGTTTTTT. Amino acids: CSPGLAGVRTGELFF.

The CDR3 DNA follows: TGTGCCAGCAGTGGACAAATGAGCTCCTACAATGAGCAGTTCTTC. Its translation: CASSGQMSSYNEQFF. The J gene is TRBJ2-1, the V gene TRBV2; D uncertain. Trimming removed 4 bases from V and 0 bases from J, with 10 bases in between. CDR3 length: 15 amino acids. CDR1 is SNHLY and CDR2 is FYNNEI in the germline V gene.

This chain joins TRBV5-1 and TRBJ2-5, with TRBD2 matching 7 bases. The germline V gene has CDR1 SGHRS and CDR2 YFSETQ. CDR3 size: 13 residues. Trimming cost V 1 base and J 4 bases; bases outside gene matches: 1. The CDR3 nucleotides are TGCGCCAGCAGCTTGTGGGGGGGAGAGACCCAGTACTTC. It encodes CASSLWGGETQYF.